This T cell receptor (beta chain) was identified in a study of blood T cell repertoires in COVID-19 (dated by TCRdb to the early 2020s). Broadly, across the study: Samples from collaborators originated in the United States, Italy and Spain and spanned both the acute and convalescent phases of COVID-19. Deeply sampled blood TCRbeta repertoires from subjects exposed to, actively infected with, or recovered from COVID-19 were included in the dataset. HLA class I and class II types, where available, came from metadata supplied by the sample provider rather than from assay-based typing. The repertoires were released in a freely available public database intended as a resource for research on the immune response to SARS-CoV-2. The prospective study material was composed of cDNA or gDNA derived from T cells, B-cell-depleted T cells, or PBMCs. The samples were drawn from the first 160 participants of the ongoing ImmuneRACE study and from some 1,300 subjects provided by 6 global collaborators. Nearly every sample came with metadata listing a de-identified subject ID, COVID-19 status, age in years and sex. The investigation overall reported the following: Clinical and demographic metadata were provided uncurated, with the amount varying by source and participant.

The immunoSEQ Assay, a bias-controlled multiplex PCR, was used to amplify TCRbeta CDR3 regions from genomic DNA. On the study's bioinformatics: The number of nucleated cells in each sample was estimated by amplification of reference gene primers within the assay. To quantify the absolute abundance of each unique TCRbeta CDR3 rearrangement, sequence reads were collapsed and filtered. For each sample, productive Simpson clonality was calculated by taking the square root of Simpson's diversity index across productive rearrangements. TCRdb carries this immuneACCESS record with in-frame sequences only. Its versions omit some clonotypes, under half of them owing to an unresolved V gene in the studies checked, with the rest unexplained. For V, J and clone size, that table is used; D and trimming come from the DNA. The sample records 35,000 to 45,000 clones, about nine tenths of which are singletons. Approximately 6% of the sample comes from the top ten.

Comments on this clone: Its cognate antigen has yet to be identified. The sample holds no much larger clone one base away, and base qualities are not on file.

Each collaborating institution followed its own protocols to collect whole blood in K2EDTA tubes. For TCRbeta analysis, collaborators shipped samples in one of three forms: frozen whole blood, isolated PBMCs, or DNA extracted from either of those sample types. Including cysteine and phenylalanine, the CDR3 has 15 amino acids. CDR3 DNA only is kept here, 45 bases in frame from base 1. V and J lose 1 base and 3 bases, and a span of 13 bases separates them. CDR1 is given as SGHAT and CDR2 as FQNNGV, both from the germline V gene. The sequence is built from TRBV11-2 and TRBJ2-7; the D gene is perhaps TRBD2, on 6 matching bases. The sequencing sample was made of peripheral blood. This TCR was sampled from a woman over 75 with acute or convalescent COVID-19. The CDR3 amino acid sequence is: CASSLVEGSFYEQYF. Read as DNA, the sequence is TGTGCCAGCAGCTTAGTGGAGGGCTCCTTCTACGAGCAGTACTTC. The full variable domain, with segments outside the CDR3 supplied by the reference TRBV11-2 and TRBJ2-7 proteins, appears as EAGVAQSPRYKIIEKRQSVAFWCNPISGHATLYWYQQILGQGPKLLIQFQNNGVVDDSQLPKDRFSAERLKGVDSTLKIQPAKLEDSAVYLCASSLVEGSFYEQYFGPGTRLTVT.